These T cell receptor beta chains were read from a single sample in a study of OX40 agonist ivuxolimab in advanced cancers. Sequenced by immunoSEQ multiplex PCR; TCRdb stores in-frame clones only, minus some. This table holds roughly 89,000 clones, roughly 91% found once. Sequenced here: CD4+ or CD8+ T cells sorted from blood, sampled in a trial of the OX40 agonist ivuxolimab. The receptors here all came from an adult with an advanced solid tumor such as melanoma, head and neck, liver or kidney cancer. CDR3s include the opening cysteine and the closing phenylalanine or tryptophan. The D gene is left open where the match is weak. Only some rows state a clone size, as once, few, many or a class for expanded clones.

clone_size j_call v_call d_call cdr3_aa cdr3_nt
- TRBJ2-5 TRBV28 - CASSLGPYRPQETQYF TGTGCCAGCAGTTTGGGCCCCTACAGGCCACAAGAGACCCAGTACTTC
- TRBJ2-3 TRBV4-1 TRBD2 CASSQGAGRTADTQYF TGCGCCAGCAGCCAAGGAGCCGGGAGGACTGCAGATACGCAGTATTTT
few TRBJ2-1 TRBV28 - CASREQIGNEQFF TGTGCCAGCAGAGAACAGATCGGAAATGAGCAGTTCTTC
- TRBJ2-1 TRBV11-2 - CASSSVGGNEQFF TGTGCCAGCAGCTCTGTAGGGGGCAATGAGCAGTTCTTC
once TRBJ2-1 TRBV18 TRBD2 CASSLITSGIQEQFF TGTGCCAGCTCACTAATCACTAGCGGCATACAAGAGCAGTTCTTC
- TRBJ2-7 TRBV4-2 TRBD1 CASSQAGTGGYEQYF TGTGCCAGCAGCCAGGCGGGGACAGGGGGTTACGAGCAGTACTTC
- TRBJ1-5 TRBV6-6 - CACGDGTNQPQHF TGTGCCTGTGGGGACGGAACTAATCAGCCCCAGCATTTT
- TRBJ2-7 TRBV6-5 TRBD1 CASSSGQGGSYEQYF TGTGCCAGCAGTAGCGGACAGGGGGGGTCCTACGAGCAGTACTTC
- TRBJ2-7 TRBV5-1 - CASSLEGLYEQYF TGCGCCAGCAGCTTAGAAGGGCTTTACGAGCAGTACTTC
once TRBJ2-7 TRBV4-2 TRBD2 CASSDLAGSYEQYF TGTGCCAGCTCGGACCTAGCGGGGTCCTACGAGCAGTACTTC
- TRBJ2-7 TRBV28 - CASSLLTGEQYF TGTGCCAGCAGTTTATTAACAGGCGAGCAGTACTTC
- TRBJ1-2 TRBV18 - CASSPPGDYGYTF TGTGCCAGCTCACCACCGGGAGACTATGGCTACACCTTC
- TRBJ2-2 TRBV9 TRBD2 CASSVGGGLAGSGRELFF TGTGCCAGCAGCGTAGGTGGGGGACTAGCGGGATCAGGAAGGGAGCTGTTTTTT
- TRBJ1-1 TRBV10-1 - CASSGTVHAEAFF TGCGCCAGCAGTGGGACCGTTCACGCCGAAGCTTTCTTT
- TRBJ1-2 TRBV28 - CASRTGTLNYGYTF TGTGCCAGCAGGACAGGAACCCTTAACTATGGCTACACCTTC
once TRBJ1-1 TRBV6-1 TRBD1 CAIGQAAITEAFF TGTGCCATCGGACAGGCAGCGATCACTGAAGCTTTCTTT
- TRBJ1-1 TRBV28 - CASSLYGTEAFF TGTGCCAGCAGTTTATATGGGACTGAAGCTTTCTTT
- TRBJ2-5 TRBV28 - CASSLGGAETQYF TGTGCCAGCAGTTTAGGGGGCGCGGAGACCCAGTACTTC
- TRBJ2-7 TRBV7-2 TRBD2 CASSLGLAGVDEQYF TGTGCCAGCAGCCTGGGACTAGCGGGAGTTGACGAGCAGTACTTC
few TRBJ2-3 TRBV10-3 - CAISELDSVANTQYF TGTGCCATCAGTGAGTTGGACAGCGTCGCAAATACGCAGTATTTT
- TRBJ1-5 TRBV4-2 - CASSQDRNQPQHF TGTGCCAGCAGCCAAGATCGTAATCAGCCCCAGCATTTT
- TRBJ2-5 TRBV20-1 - CSGQVQETQYF TGCAGTGGACAGGTCCAAGAGACCCAGTACTTC
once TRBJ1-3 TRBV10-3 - CAISDLGSGNTIYF TGTGCCATCAGTGATTTAGGCTCTGGAAACACCATATATTTT
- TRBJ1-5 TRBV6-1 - CASSETDNQPQHF TGTGCCAGCAGTGAGACAGACAATCAGCCCCAGCATTTT
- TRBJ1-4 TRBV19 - CASSHQQGIAEKLFF TGTGCCAGTAGTCACCAACAGGGTATCGCTGAAAAACTGTTTTTT
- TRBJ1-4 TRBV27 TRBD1 CASTRRQGTYEKLFF TGTGCCAGCACCCGTCGACAGGGAACATATGAAAAACTGTTTTTT
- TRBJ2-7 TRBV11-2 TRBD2 CASSLEGGPGGSSYEQYF TGTGCCAGCAGCTTAGAAGGGGGGCCGGGAGGGTCCTCCTACGAGCAGTACTTC
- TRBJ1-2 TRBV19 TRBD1 CASSAPGQRPYGYTF TGTGCCAGTAGTGCCCCGGGACAGAGACCCTACGGCTACACCTTC
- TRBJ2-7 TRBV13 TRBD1 CASSFGRGLEQYF TGTGCCAGCAGCTTCGGCAGGGGGCTCGAGCAGTACTTC
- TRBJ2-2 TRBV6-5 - CASSYSGTHKPGELFF TGTGCCAGCAGTTACTCCGGGACACACAAACCCGGGGAGCTGTTTTTT
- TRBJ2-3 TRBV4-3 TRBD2 CASSPSSLAATSTDTQYF TGCGCCAGCAGCCCCTCATCACTAGCGGCCACTAGCACGGATACGCAGTATTTT
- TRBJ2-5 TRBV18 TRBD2 CASSGASGRQETQYF TGTGCCAGCTCAGGGGCTAGCGGGAGACAAGAGACCCAGTACTTC
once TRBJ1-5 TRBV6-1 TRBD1 CATSWDRADQPQHF TGTGCCACCTCGTGGGACAGAGCCGATCAGCCCCAGCATTTT
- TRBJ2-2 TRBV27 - CASRPQMGVAGELFF TGTGCCAGCAGACCACAAATGGGGGTTGCCGGGGAGCTGTTTTTT
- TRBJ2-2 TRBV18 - CASSPPGTGDGELFF TGTGCCAGCTCACCACCCGGGACCGGGGACGGGGAGCTGTTTTTT
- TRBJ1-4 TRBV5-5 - CASKHVNEKLFF TGTGCCAGCAAACACGTTAATGAAAAACTGTTTTTT
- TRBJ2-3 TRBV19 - CASSNRTTDTQYF TGTGCCAGTAGTAATAGGACCACAGATACGCAGTATTTT
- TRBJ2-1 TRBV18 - CASSPAGLSEQFF TGTGCCAGCTCACCAGCCGGACTAAGTGAGCAGTTCTTC
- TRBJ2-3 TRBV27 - CASSNSGDHTDTQYF TGTGCCAGCAGTAATAGCGGAGATCACACAGATACGCAGTATTTT
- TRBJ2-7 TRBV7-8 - CASSLEGGLQQYF TGTGCCAGCAGCTTAGAAGGGGGGCTTCAGCAGTACTTC
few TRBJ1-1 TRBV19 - CASHPGIGEAFF TGTGCCAGCCACCCAGGGATCGGAGAAGCTTTCTTT
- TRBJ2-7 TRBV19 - CASSSQSTWGEQYF TGTGCCAGTAGTTCCCAATCTACGTGGGGAGAGCAGTACTTC
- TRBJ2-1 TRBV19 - CASSPQGRGTYNEQFF TGTGCCAGTAGTCCACAAGGACGGGGGACCTACAATGAGCAGTTCTTC
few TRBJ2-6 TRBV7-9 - CASSPNHRDAGANVLTF TGTGCCAGCAGCCCGAATCACAGGGATGCTGGGGCCAACGTCCTGACTTTC
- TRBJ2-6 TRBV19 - CASSIRGGRGGSGANVLTF TGTGCCAGTAGTATTCGGGGCGGCAGGGGAGGCTCTGGGGCCAACGTCCTGACTTTC
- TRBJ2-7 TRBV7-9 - CASSLQGKTEQYF TGTGCCAGCAGCTTACAAGGTAAAACCGAGCAGTACTTC
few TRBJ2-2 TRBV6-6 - CASRPQAGLNTGELFF TGTGCCAGCAGACCCCAGGCGGGATTGAACACCGGGGAGCTGTTTTTT
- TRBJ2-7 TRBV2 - CASSKRMVYEQYF TGTGCCAGCAGTAAAAGGATGGTCTACGAGCAGTACTTC
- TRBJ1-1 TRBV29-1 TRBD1 CSVQGANTEAFF TGCAGCGTACAGGGGGCAAACACTGAAGCTTTCTTT
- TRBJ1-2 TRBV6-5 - CASSDSLVGYTF TGTGCCAGCAGTGACAGCTTAGTCGGCTACACCTTC
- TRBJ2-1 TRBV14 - CASSQGANSYNEQFF TGTGCCAGCAGCCAAGGGGCAAACTCCTACAATGAGCAGTTCTTC
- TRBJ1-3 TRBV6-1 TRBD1 CASRKTGGNTIYF TGTGCCAGCAGGAAGACAGGGGGAAACACCATATATTTT
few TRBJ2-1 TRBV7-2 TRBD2 CASSALGLAGGDEQFF TGTGCCAGCAGCGCTCTAGGACTAGCGGGGGGCGATGAGCAGTTCTTC
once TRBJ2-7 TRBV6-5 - CASSYSASSEQYF TGTGCCAGCAGTTACTCGGCGAGCAGCGAGCAGTACTTC
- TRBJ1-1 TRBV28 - CASSWGDTEAFF TGTGCCAGCAGTTGGGGGGACACTGAAGCTTTCTTT
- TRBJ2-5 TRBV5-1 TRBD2 CASKRGGAGLEETQYF TGCGCCAGCAAAAGGGGAGGGGCCGGCCTAGAAGAGACCCAGTACTTC
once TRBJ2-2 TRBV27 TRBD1 CASGWMDRLIEGQNTGELFF TGTGCCAGCGGATGGATGGACAGGCTAATAGAGGGGCAAAACACCGGGGAGCTGTTTTTT
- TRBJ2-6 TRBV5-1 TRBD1 CASSLEGARTGANVLTF TGCGCCAGCAGCCTCGAGGGGGCGCGTACTGGGGCCAACGTCCTGACTTTC
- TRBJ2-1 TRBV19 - CASNDRGPYNEQFF TGTGCCAGTAATGATCGGGGCCCCTACAATGAGCAGTTCTTC